These 14 T cell receptor beta chains were all obtained from the same sample, sequenced in a study of blood T cells in healthy people across ages. With a J-beta primer mix and a sample-barcoded 5' primer, a second PCR ran about 7 to 12 cycles. TCRdb fed the 5' RACE reads into MiXCR, producing one record per CDR3 protein. The table lists about 680,000 distinct CDR3 sequences, approximately 49% of them singletons. The sample comprised blood. The origin of the receptors is a woman aged 55-75 years in good health.

This clonotype was counted once. V and J are TRBV9 and TRBJ1-3; the match to TRBD1 covers 7 bases. Germline CDR1 reads SGDLS; CDR2 reads YYNGEE. V lost 3 bases and J lost 1; bases outside the gene matches: 7. This CDR3 comprises 16 residues. CDR3 DNA sequence: TGTGCCAGCAGCGCCAGACAGGGAGGGTCTGGAAACACCATATATTTT. Encoded protein: CASSARQGGSGNTIYF.

The CDR3 coding sequence is TGTGCCAGCAGCATCGACGCGAACACTGAAGCTTTCTTT. Its protein is CASSIDANTEAFF. The chain combines TRBV12-3 or TRBV12-4 with TRBJ1-1, with no clear D. Deletions cut 6 bases from V and 1 base from J, with 9 bases between. The CDR3 runs to 13 residues.

Worth noting for this clonotype: A much larger clone differs by one base, so this may be a read error. This chain connects TRBV25-1 to TRBJ2-5; D gene uncertain. Gene TRBJ2-1 matches the end of the DNA better, so the J call may be wrong. Per the germline V gene, CDR1 is MGHDK and CDR2 is SYGVNS. The CDR3 has 13 residues. CDR3 DNA: TGTGCCAGCAGTGAATCCTTGCAAGAGACCCAGTTCTTC. As protein: CASSESLQETQFF.

CDR3 DNA sequence: TGTGCCAGCAGTCCCGAGCGGGGACGGGCGCAGTATTTT. This sequence encodes CASSPERGRAQYF. This sequence joins TRBV7-3 and TRBJ2-3, with TRBD2 matching 7 bases. V was clipped by 6 bases and J by 10 bases; unmatched bases: 10. Germline V lookup: CDR1 SGHTA, CDR2 FQGTGA. The CDR3 is 13 amino acids.

CDR3 DNA sequence: TGTGCCAGCAGTTTTGGTGGGACTAGCGGTTACAATGAGCAGTTCTTC. Translated: CASSFGGTSGYNEQFF. The chain couples TRBV28 to TRBJ2-1; 11 bases line up with TRBD2. V was pared by 3 bases and J by 4 bases, with 5 bases of the junction left unmatched. The CDR3 has 16 amino acids. Germline loops: CDR1 MDHEN, CDR2 SYDVKM.

CDR3 amino acids: CASSLGGTGVEKLFF. The CDR3 region has the DNA TGTGCCAGCAGCTTGGGCGGGACAGGGGTGGAAAAACTGTTTTTT. V gene TRBV7-3 combines with J gene TRBJ1-4; 10 positions match TRBD1. CDR1 SGHTA and CDR2 FQGTGA come from the germline V gene. V shed 3 bases, J shed 8 bases, and the junction held 6 bases outside the gene matches. The CDR3 contains 15 residues.

CDR3 residues: CASSQDRSGEQFF. The CDR3 DNA is TGTGCCAGCAGCCAAGATAGGTCCGGTGAGCAGTTCTTC. V is TRBV14 and J is TRBJ2-1, with D unclear. Per the germline V gene, CDR1 is SGHDN and CDR2 is FVKESK. The CDR3 has 13 amino acids. Trimming stripped 0 bases from V and 9 bases from J, with 9 bases between. The full variable domain, its missing parts supplied by reference TRBV14 and TRBJ2-1, is EAGVTQFPSHSVIEKGQTVTLRCDPISGHDNLYWYRRVMGKEIKFLLHFVKESKQDESGMPNNRFLAERTGGTYSTLKVQPAELEDSGVYFCASSQDRSGEQFFGPGTRLTVL.

This clonotype was counted at least ten times. The chain employs TRBV7-9 and TRBJ2-5; 8 positions agree with TRBD2. The CDR3 sequence is 13 residues long. CDR1 is SEHNR, CDR2 FQNEAQ, per germline (reference sequence). The junction had 4 bases not matched to a gene; V was cut back by 5 bases and J by 5 bases. CDR3 in amino acids: CASSVGGRETQYF. In DNA, the CDR3 is TGTGCCAGCAGCGTAGGCGGGAGGGAGACCCAGTACTTC.

This sequence joins TRBV9 and TRBJ1-2, with a tentative D call TRBD1 (6 bases). Trimming pared 4 bases from V and 3 bases from J, leaving 16 bases between. Germline assignment: CDR1 SGDLS and CDR2 YYNGEE. The CDR3 spans 15 residues. The CDR3, as DNA: TGTGCCAGCAGCCCAGCACCGGGGGGCGACTATGGCTACACCTTC. Translation gives CASSPAPGGDYGYTF.

This clonotype has just a few counts. The V gene is TRBV20-1, the J gene TRBJ2-3, with TRBD2 matching over 7 bases. The CDR3 runs 13 residues. Trimming took 5 bases from V and 0 from J; bases not matched to a gene: 2. Germline CDR1 is DFQATT and CDR2 is SNEGSKA (reference sequence). The CDR3 region is CSAHSGSTDTQYF. The CDR3 coding sequence is TGCAGTGCTCATAGCGGGAGCACAGATACGCAGTATTTT.

This clonotype has at least ten counts. J is TRBJ2-1 and V is TRBV29-1; TRBD2 is a possible D gene (6 bases). The CDR3 loop spans 14 amino acids. CDR1 SQVTM and CDR2 ANQGSEA come from the germline V gene. Trimming left V 3 bases short and J 5 bases short, with 14 bases between. The CDR3 spells CSVDQGGSHNEQFF. CDR3 sequence (DNA): TGCAGCGTTGATCAGGGAGGTTCCCACAATGAGCAGTTCTTC.

The chain carries TRBV6-2 or TRBV6-3 and TRBJ1-5; D not certain. The CDR3 is 15 residues long. Trimming cost V 0 bases and J 7 bases, with 13 bases left between them. From germline, CDR1 is MNHEY and CDR2 SVGEGT. CDR3 DNA: TGTGCCAGCAGTTACTCGCGGGGTTGGGGACAGCCCCAGCATTTT. Amino acids: CASSYSRGWGQPQHF.

This clonotype was detected once. V is TRBV29-1 and J is TRBJ1-4; weak D call: TRBD1 (5 bases). Trimming removed 7 bases at V and 7 bases at J, with 19 bases between. CDR3 size: 14 residues. Germline loops: CDR1 SQVTM, CDR2 ANQGSEA. Here the CDR3 DNA reads TGCAGCGCTTACCAACAGGTTGCGGGTGAAAAACTGTTTTTT. Translated, it gives CSAYQQVAGEKLFF.

The genes are TRBV4-3 and TRBJ1-4, with a weak D call TRBD1 (5 bases). This CDR3 contains 15 residues. Trimming stripped 0 bases from V and 3 bases from J, with 8 bases between. From germline, CDR1 is LGHNA and CDR2 YSLEER. The CDR3 nucleotides read TGCGCCAGCAGCCAAGATTCGGGACCTAATGAAAAACTGTTTTTT. Encoded protein: CASSQDSGPNEKLFF.